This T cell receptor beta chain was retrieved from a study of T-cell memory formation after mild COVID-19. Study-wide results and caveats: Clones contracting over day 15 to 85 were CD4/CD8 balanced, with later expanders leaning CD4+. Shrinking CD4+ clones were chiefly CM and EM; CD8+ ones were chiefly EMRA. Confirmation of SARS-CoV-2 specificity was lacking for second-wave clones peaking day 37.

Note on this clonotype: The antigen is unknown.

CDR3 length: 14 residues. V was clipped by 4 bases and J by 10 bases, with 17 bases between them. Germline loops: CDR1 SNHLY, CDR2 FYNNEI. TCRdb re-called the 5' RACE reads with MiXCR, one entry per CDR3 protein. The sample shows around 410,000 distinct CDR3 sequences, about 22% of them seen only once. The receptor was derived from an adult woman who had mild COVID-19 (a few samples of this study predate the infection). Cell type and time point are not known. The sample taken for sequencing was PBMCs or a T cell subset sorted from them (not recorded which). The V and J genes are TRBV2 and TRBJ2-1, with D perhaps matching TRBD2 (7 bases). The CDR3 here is CASSANPAGQEQFF. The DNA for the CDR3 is TGTGCCAGCAGTGCAAACCCAGCGGGACAAGAGCAGTTCTTC. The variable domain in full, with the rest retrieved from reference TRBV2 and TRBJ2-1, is EPEVTQTPSHQVTQMGQEVILRCVPISNHLYFYWYRQILGQKVEFLVSFYNNEISEKSEIFDDQFSVERPDGSNFTLKIRSTKLEDSAMYFCASSANPAGQEQFFGPGTRLTVL.